Listed here are 22 T cell receptor beta chains from one sample, sequenced in a study of blood T cell repertoires in COVID-19. Only in-frame clones appear in the TCRdb table, and some are missing; sequencing was by immunoSEQ multiplex PCR. The table records around 260,000 clones, roughly 90% of them present only once. The sample was peripheral blood. The receptor source for this set is a man aged 55 to 70 who had recovered from COVID-19.

The V gene is TRBV2, the J gene TRBJ1-5; TRBD1 agrees at 7 bases. CDR1 is SNHLY and CDR2 is FYNNEI in the germline V gene. This CDR3 spans 14 amino acids. The V gene end was trimmed by 5 bases and the J gene end by 2 bases; junction bases not matched to a gene: 3. The CDR3 DNA reads TGTGCCAGCAGTCGACAGGGCGGCAATCAGCCCCAGCATTTT. Protein product: CASSRQGGNQPQHF.

The J gene is TRBJ2-3, the V gene TRBV7-8; 8 bases line up with TRBD2. J gave up 1 base and V 4 bases, and 10 bases lay outside the gene matches. The CDR3 covers 17 residues. CDR1 and CDR2 (germline): SGHVS, FQNEAQ. The CDR3 is CASSSTPTSGRTDTQYF. Here the CDR3 DNA reads TGTGCCAGCAGCTCCACACCCACTAGCGGACGCACAGATACGCAGTATTTT.

V is TRBV9 and J is TRBJ2-5; maybe TRBD1 (6 bases). Per germline, CDR1 SGDLS and CDR2 YYNGEE. Between the trimmed V and J ends, which lost 4 bases and 2 bases, there was a span of 15 bases. There are 15 residues in the CDR3. This CDR3 reads CASSMQGLSQETQYF. Here the CDR3 DNA reads TGTGCCAGCAGCATGCAGGGGTTAAGTCAAGAGACCCAGTACTTC.

The chain is built from TRBV5-1 and TRBJ2-7; TRBD1 agrees at 8 bases. The V segment lost 0 bases and the J segment 0 bases; nucleotides outside the gene matches: 14. Looked up from germline, CDR1 is SGHRS and CDR2 is YFSETQ. The CDR3 length is 19 residues. DNA of the CDR3: TGCGCCAGCAGCTTGGGATTCGGACAGGGAATAACCGGCTCCTACGAGCAGTACTTC. This encodes CASSLGFGQGITGSYEQYF.

The chain recombines TRBV16 with TRBJ1-2, with 7 bases that match TRBD1. CDR3 length: 16 amino acids. From germline, CDR1 is KGHSY and CDR2 FQNENV. The ends lost 3 bases at V and 4 bases at J; junction bases unmatched: 11. The CDR3 coding sequence is TGTGCCAGCAGCCAGTCGACAGGGAATATCGGCTATGGCTACACCTTC. Encoded protein: CASSQSTGNIGYGYTF. The full variable domain, completed using reference TRBV16 and TRBJ1-2, is GEEVAQTPKHLVRGEGQKAKLYCAPIKGHSYVFWYQQVLKNEFKFLISFQNENVFDETGMPKERFSAKCLPNSPCSLEIQATKLEDSAVYFCASSQSTGNIGYGYTFGSGTRLTVV.

This clone has a single count. The V gene is TRBV24-1, the J gene TRBJ1-4, with 7 bases lining up with TRBD1. The J segment lost 5 bases and the V segment lost 7 bases, leaving 15 bases of the junction unmatched. The length of the CDR3 is 17 residues. Germline V CDR1 and CDR2: KGHDR, SFDVKD. In DNA, the CDR3 is TGTGCCACCAGCAACAGGGGTCGTGTCGGTAAAAATGAAAAACTGTTTTTT. Amino acid sequence: CATSNRGRVGKNEKLFF.

This chain links TRBV21-1 with TRBJ1-5; the table's TRBD1 call for D was not verified on the DNA. TRBV21-1 has pseudogene status. This CDR3 region has 17 residues. In DNA, the CDR3 is TGTGCCAGCAGTACAGGGGGCACTGAATATAGCAATCAGCCCCAGCATTTT. This gives the protein CASSTGGTEYSNQPQHF.

This chain joins TRBV29-1 and TRBJ1-3, with D maybe TRBD1 (6 bases). V was clipped by 5 bases and J by 0 bases, with 20 bases between them. Germline V CDR1 and CDR2: SQVTM, ANQGSEA. The CDR3 sequence is 17 residues long. CDR3: CSVSESTGPISGNTIYF. CDR3 nucleotides: TGCAGCGTTAGTGAATCGACAGGTCCAATCTCTGGAAACACCATATATTTT.

The chain employs TRBV5-4 and TRBJ1-4, with D perhaps TRBD1 (5 bases). This CDR3 contains 16 residues. The germline CDR1 and CDR2 sequences are SGHNT and YYREEE (reference sequence). V shed 2 bases and J shed 4 bases, with 15 bases lying between them. The CDR3 protein is CASSFWSGSDNEKLFF. CDR3 bases: TGTGCCAGCAGCTTCTGGTCAGGGTCGGATAATGAAAAACTGTTTTTT.

The chain carries TRBV7-2 and TRBJ1-1; 12 bases are shared with TRBD1. The CDR3 is 17 amino acids. J lost 5 bases, V lost 5 bases, and 12 bases had no gene match. CDR1 is SGHTA and CDR2 is FQGNSA in the germline V gene. The CDR3 reads CASSTRGTGGVRTEAFF. CDR3 sequence (DNA): TGTGCCAGCAGCACCAGGGGGACAGGGGGCGTGAGAACTGAAGCTTTCTTT.

This rearrangement joins TRBV30 to TRBJ1-1, with D hard to call. The length of the CDR3 is 13 residues. V was clipped by 4 bases and J by 2 bases, with 11 bases between them. The germline V gene encodes CDR1 GTSNPN and CDR2 SVGIG (reference sequence). The CDR3: CAWTVRGNTEAFF. The CDR3 DNA is TGTGCCTGGACCGTACGGGGTAACACTGAAGCTTTCTTT.

This chain connects TRBV7-2 to TRBJ2-6; TRBD1 aligns across 8 bases. V was clipped by 4 bases and J by 4 bases; unmatched bases: 3. Germline CDR1 SGHTA, CDR2 FQGNSA. CDR3 size: 15 residues. The CDR3 nucleotides read TGTGCCAGCAGCTGGACAGGGATCGGGGCCAACGTCCTGACTTTC. Its translation is CASSWTGIGANVLTF.

Worth noting for this clone: Relative to the germline gene, one junction end is altered; a read error may explain this. This chain joins TRBV2 and TRBJ2-1, with D possibly being TRBD1 (5 bases). This CDR3 is built from 13 residues. Germline CDR1 reads SNHLY; CDR2 reads FYNNEI. CDR3 bases: TGTGCCAGCAGTGATCAGGGCTACAGTGAGCAGTTCTTC. It yields the protein CASSDQGYSEQFF.

The chain is built from TRBV11-2 and TRBJ1-2; possible D gene TRBD1, 5 bases. V was pared by 0 bases and J by 8 bases, with 16 bases between. The germline CDR1 and CDR2 sequences are SGHAT and FQNNGV. There are 15 residues in the CDR3. Here the CDR3 reads CASSLESQGLSGYTF. The CDR3 DNA sequence: TGTGCCAGCAGCTTAGAGTCGCAGGGCTTGAGCGGCTACACCTTC.

About this clone itself: The junction and the germline gene differ at one end; a read error may be behind it. V gene TRBV18 combines with J gene TRBJ2-3, with 14 bases lining up with TRBD2. The CDR3 sequence is 14 residues long. Germline V gene data show CDR1 as KGHSH and CDR2 as LQKENI. CDR3 sequence (DNA): TGTGCCAGCTCACCAGGGACTAGCGGGGGCCAGGTCCCATTT. It is translated as CASSPGTSGGQVPF.

The rearrangement joins TRBV5-1 to TRBJ1-2, with 8 positions matching TRBD1. V lost 4 bases, J lost 0 bases, and 5 bases stayed unmatched. CDR1 SGHRS and CDR2 YFSETQ come from the germline V gene. This CDR3 has 15 residues. CDR3 loop: CASSPGQVANYGYTF. The CDR3 bases are TGCGCCAGCAGCCCGGGACAGGTAGCTAACTATGGCTACACCTTC.

V and J are TRBV3-1 (or the pseudogene TRBV3-2) and TRBJ1-4; tentatively, D is TRBD1 (6 bases). Germline V gene sequence: CDR1 LGHDT, CDR2 YNNKEL (reference sequence). The V gene lost 4 bases and the J gene lost 5 bases, with 8 bases spanning the gap. This CDR3 region has 13 residues. The CDR3 region is CASSRQGNEKLFF. The CDR3 DNA reads TGTGCCAGCAGCCGGCAGGGGAATGAAAAACTGTTTTTT.

V usage is TRBV5-1 and J usage is TRBJ2-7, with 10 nucleotides matching TRBD1. After removal of 4 bases from V and 6 bases from J, the junction contained 7 bases not matched to a gene. CDR1 and CDR2 (germline): SGHRS, YFSETQ. The CDR3 totals 14 residues. CDR3 loop: CASSLDRGAGEQYF. CDR3 bases: TGCGCCAGCAGCCTGGACAGGGGGGCAGGCGAGCAGTACTTC.

Only a few counts were recorded for this clone. The chain links TRBV2 to TRBJ2-2, with TRBD1 identical over 7 bases. The V gene's germline CDR1 is SNHLY and CDR2 FYNNEI. The CDR3 contains 14 residues. Trimming cost V 8 bases and J 4 bases; bases outside gene matches: 7. The CDR3 DNA reads TGTGCCAGCGGAGACAGGGTTCTCACCGGGGAGCTGTTTTTT. Protein: CASGDRVLTGELFF. The full variable domain, completed using reference TRBV2 and TRBJ2-2, is EPEVTQTPSHQVTQMGQEVILRCVPISNHLYFYWYRQILGQKVEFLVSFYNNEISEKSEIFDDQFSVERPDGSNFTLKIRSTKLEDSAMYFCASGDRVLTGELFFGEGSRLTVL.

The chain joins TRBV19 to TRBJ2-7; 11 bases are a match to TRBD1. Germline loops: CDR1 LNHDA, CDR2 SQIVND (reference sequence). Germline trimming cut 6 bases from V and 6 bases from J; bases unmatched to any gene: 7. The CDR3 totals 14 residues. CDR3 region: CASRRSGTGGEQYF. CDR3 coding DNA: TGTGCCAGTAGGCGGAGCGGGACAGGGGGCGAGCAGTACTTC. Drawing the rest from reference TRBV19 and TRBJ2-7, the complete variable domain is DGGITQSPKYLFRKEGQNVTLSCEQNLNHDAMYWYRQDPGQGLRLIYYSQIVNDFQKGDIAEGYSVSREKKESFPLTVTSAQKNPTAFYLCASRRSGTGGEQYFGPGTRLTVT.

This clone appeared once. The gene calls are TRBV12-5 and TRBJ1-4, with 7 bases aligning to TRBD1. The CDR3 totals 16 residues. Per the germline V gene, CDR1 is LGHNT and CDR2 is FRNRAP. Trimming took 4 bases from V and 8 from J; bases not matched to a gene: 13. CDR3 sequence: CASGSGTVHGGEKLFF. The CDR3 nucleotides read TGTGCTAGTGGTTCGGGGACAGTTCATGGAGGGGAAAAACTGTTTTTT.

This chain uses TRBV5-1 with TRBJ1-1; D uncertain. CDR1 and CDR2 from the germline V gene are SGHRS and YFSETQ. The V gene lost 0 bases and the J gene lost 0 bases, with 9 bases spanning the gap. This CDR3 contains 15 residues. CDR3 region: CASSLAYRLNTEAFF. CDR3 nucleotide sequence: TGCGCCAGCAGCTTGGCCTACAGACTGAACACTGAAGCTTTCTTT.